This record concerns one T cell receptor (beta chain) sequence. In the study's own analysis: By means of reference gene primer amplification, nucleated cell counts were estimated. Produced via immunoSEQ multiplex PCR; TCRdb's table is partial and in-frame only. That table gives V, J and clone size, and the DNA gave D and trimming. This table has 55,000 to 75,000 clones, roughly four fifths appearing once. This sample is drawn from a study of blood T cell repertoires in COVID-19. About the research overall: Sites in the United States, Italy and Spain provided acute and convalescent COVID-19 samples.

The receptor was isolated from an elderly man with COVID-19, enrolled during active disease. The sequenced sample was peripheral blood.

The CDR3 DNA reads as TGTGCCAGCAGCCCTGACAGGAGCCCTTATAATTCACCCCTCCACTTT. It specifies CASSPDRSPYNSPLHF. The chain recombines TRBV4-2 with TRBJ1-6; D perhaps matches TRBD1 (6 bases). Germline CDR1 is LGHNA and CDR2 is YNFKEQ. Trimming stripped 4 bases from V and 4 bases from J, with 14 bases between. CDR3 length: 16 residues.